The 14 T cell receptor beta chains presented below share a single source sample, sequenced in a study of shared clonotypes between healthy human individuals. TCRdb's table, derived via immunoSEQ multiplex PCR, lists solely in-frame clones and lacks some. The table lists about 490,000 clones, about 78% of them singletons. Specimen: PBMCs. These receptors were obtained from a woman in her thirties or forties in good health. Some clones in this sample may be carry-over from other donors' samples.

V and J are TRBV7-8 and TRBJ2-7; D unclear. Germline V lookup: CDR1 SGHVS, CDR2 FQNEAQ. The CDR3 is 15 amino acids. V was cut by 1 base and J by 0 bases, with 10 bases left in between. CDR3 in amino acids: CASSLGSGYSYEQYF. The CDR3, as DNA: TGTGCCAGCAGCTTAGGGTCAGGTTACTCCTACGAGCAGTACTTC.

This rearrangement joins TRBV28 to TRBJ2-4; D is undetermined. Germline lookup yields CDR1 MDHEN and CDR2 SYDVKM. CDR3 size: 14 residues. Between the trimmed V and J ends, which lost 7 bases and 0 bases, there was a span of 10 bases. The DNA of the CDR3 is TGTGCCAGCAAACAAAGGATAGCCAAAAACATTCAGTACTTC. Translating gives CASKQRIAKNIQYF.

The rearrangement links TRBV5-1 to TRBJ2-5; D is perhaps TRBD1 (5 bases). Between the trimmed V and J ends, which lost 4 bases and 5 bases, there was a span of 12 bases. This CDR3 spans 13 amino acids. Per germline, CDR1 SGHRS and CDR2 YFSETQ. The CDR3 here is CASSGQGRETQYF. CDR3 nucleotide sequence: TGCGCCAGCAGCGGCCAGGGTCGGGAGACCCAGTACTTC.

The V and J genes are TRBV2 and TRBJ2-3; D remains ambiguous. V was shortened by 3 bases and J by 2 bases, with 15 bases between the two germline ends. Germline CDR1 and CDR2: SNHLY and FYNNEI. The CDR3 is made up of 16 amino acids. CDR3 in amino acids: CASSDNSRPPTDTQYF. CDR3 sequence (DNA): TGTGCCAGCAGTGATAACTCCAGGCCCCCCACAGATACGCAGTATTTT.

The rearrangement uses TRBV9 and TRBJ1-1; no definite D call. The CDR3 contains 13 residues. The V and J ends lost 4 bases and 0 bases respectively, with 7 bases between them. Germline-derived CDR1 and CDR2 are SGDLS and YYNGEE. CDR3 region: CASSPGMNTEAFF. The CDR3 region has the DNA TGTGCCAGCAGCCCCGGGATGAACACTGAAGCTTTCTTT.

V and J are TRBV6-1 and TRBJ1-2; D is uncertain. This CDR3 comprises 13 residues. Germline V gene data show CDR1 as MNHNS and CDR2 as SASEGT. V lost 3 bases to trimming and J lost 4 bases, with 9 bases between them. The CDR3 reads CASSEIGSYGYTF. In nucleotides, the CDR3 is TGTGCCAGCAGTGAGATAGGGAGCTATGGCTACACCTTC.

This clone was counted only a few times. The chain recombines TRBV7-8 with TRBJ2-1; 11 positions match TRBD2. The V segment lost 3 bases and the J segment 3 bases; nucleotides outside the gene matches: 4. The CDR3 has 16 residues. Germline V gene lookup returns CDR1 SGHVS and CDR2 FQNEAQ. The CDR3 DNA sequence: TGTGCCAGCAGCTTCTCTCTAGCGGGAGGCTACAATGAGCAGTTCTTC. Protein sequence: CASSFSLAGGYNEQFF.

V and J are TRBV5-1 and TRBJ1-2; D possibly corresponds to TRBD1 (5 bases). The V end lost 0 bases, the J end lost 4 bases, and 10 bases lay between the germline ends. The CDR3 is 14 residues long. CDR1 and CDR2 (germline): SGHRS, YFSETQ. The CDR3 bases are TGCGCCAGCAGCTTGGATGGGGGAGCCTATGGCTACACCTTC. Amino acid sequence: CASSLDGGAYGYTF. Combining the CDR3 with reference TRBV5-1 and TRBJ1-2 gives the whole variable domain KAGVTQTPRYLIKTRGQQVTLSCSPISGHRSVSWYQQTPGQGLQFLFEYFSETQRNKGNFPGRFSGRQFSNSRSEMNVSTLELGDSALYLCASSLDGGAYGYTFGSGTRLTVV.

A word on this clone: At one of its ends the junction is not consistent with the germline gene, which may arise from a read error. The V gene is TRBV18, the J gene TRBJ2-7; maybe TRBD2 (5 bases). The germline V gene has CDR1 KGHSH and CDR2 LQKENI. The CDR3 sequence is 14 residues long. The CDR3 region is CANSPGGALGEQYF. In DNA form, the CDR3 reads TGTGCCAACTCACCAGGAGGCGCCCTCGGCGAGCAGTACTTC.

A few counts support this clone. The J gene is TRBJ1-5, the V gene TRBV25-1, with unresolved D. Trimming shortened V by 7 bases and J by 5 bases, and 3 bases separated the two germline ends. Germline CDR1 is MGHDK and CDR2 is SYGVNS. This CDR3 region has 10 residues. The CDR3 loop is CASIDQPQHF. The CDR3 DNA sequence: TGTGCCAGCATTGATCAGCCCCAGCATTTT.

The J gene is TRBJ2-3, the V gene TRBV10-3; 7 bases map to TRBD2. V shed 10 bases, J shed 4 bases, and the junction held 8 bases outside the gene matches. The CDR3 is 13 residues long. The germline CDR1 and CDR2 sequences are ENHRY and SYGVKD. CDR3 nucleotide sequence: TGTGCCACCCTGGGAGGGGCCGCAGATACGCAGTATTTT. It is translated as CATLGGAADTQYF.

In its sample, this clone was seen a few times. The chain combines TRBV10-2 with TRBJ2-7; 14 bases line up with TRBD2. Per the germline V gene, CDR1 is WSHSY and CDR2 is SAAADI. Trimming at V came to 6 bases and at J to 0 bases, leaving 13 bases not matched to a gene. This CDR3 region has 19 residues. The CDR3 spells CASRPGVGLAGVHSYEQYF. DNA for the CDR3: TGCGCCAGCAGGCCCGGGGTGGGACTAGCGGGAGTCCACTCCTACGAGCAGTACTTC.

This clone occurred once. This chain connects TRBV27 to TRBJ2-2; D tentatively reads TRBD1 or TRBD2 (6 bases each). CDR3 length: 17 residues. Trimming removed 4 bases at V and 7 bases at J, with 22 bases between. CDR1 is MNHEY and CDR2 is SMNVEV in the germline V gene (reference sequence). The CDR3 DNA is TGTGCCAGCAGTTATAGCCCTCCTTGGGGGGCGAGCGGGGAGCTGTTTTTT. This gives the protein CASSYSPPWGASGELFF.

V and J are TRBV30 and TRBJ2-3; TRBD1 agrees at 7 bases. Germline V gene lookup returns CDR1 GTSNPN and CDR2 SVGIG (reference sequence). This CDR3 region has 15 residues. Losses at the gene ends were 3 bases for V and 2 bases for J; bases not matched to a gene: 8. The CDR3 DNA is TGTGCCTGGAGAAGGACAGGTTCTTCCACAGATACGCAGTATTTT. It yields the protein CAWRRTGSSTDTQYF.